These T cell receptor beta chains were read from a single sample in a study of blood T cell repertoires in COVID-19. Sequenced by immunoSEQ multiplex PCR; TCRdb stores in-frame clones only, minus some. The table has 100,000 to 150,000 clones, roughly 84% seen once. Source material: peripheral blood. The receptors stem from a man aged 60 to 69 with acute or convalescent COVID-19. The CDR3 runs from the conserved cysteine through the conserved F or W. D genes are given only for firm matches. Clone size is shown for a subset of rows, as once, few, many or a class of expanded clone.

CDR3 length: 14
J gene: TRBJ1-6
clone size: few
D gene: TRBD1
V gene: TRBV5-4
CDR3 DNA: TGTGCCAGCAGCTTGGGACAGGGGGCGAATCCCCTCCACTTT
CDR3 protein: CASSLGQGANPLHF

CDR3 length: 15
J gene: TRBJ1-2
clone size: NA
D gene: TRBD1
V gene: TRBV5-1
CDR3 DNA: TGCGCCAGCAGCTTACCGGGACAGGGATCGGATGGCTACACCTTC
CDR3 protein: CASSLPGQGSDGYTF

CDR3 length: 14
J gene: TRBJ2-7
clone size: NA
D gene: TRBD1
V gene: TRBV6-5
CDR3 DNA: TGTGCCAGCAGCCAAGACAGGGTCTTCGACGAGCAGTACTTC
CDR3 protein: CASSQDRVFDEQYF

CDR3 length: 13
J gene: TRBJ1-2
clone size: NA
D gene: TRBD1
V gene: TRBV30
CDR3 DNA: TGTGCCTGGAAAACAGGGGGCATAGGTGGCTACACCTTC
CDR3 protein: CAWKTGGIGGYTF

CDR3 length: 13
J gene: TRBJ2-7
clone size: NA
D gene: NA
V gene: TRBV24-1
CDR3 DNA: TGTGCCACCCAGACAGGTGGGGGAAGCGAGCAGTACTTC
CDR3 protein: CATQTGGGSEQYF

CDR3 length: 10
J gene: TRBJ1-1
clone size: NA
D gene: NA
V gene: TRBV29-1
CDR3 DNA: TGCAGCGGACAAAACACTGAAGCTTTCTTT
CDR3 protein: CSGQNTEAFF

CDR3 length: 13
J gene: TRBJ2-5
clone size: NA
D gene: TRBD2
V gene: TRBV30
CDR3 DNA: TGTGCCTTTGAGCGGGGGGCCGTGGAGACCCAGTACTTC
CDR3 protein: CAFERGAVETQYF

CDR3 length: 15
J gene: TRBJ2-1
clone size: NA
D gene: NA
V gene: TRBV7-3
CDR3 DNA: TGTGCCAGCAGCCCCGTGGTAGGGGGTTACAATGAGCAGTTCTTC
CDR3 protein: CASSPVVGGYNEQFF

CDR3 length: 17
J gene: TRBJ1-6
clone size: NA
D gene: NA
V gene: TRBV5-1
CDR3 DNA: TGCGCCAGCAGCTTGGCCGGCCCCCGGGCCGGGGTTTCACCCCTCCACTTT
CDR3 protein: CASSLAGPRAGVSPLHF

CDR3 length: 16
J gene: TRBJ2-2
clone size: NA
D gene: NA
V gene: TRBV9
CDR3 DNA: TGTGCCAGCAGCCCGCGGACAGCAGCGAACACCGGGGAGCTGTTTTTT
CDR3 protein: CASSPRTAANTGELFF

CDR3 length: 14
J gene: TRBJ1-2
clone size: NA
D gene: TRBD1
V gene: TRBV6-5
CDR3 DNA: TGTGCCAGCAGTACCCAGGGGGCGTTAGATGGCTACACCTTC
CDR3 protein: CASSTQGALDGYTF

CDR3 length: 15
J gene: TRBJ2-3
clone size: once
D gene: TRBD2
V gene: TRBV28
CDR3 DNA: TGTGCCAGCAGGCCTGCCCGACTAGCGGGGAATACGCAGTATTTT
CDR3 protein: CASRPARLAGNTQYF

CDR3 length: 16
J gene: TRBJ2-2
clone size: NA
D gene: NA
V gene: TRBV6-6
CDR3 DNA: TGTGCCAGCAGTTACTCGAATCCAGGGCAAACCGGGGAGCTGTTTTTT
CDR3 protein: CASSYSNPGQTGELFF

CDR3 length: 14
J gene: TRBJ1-2
clone size: NA
D gene: TRBD1
V gene: TRBV19
CDR3 DNA: TGTGCCAGTAGTAGACAGGGAAAGGGCTATGGCTACACCTTC
CDR3 protein: CASSRQGKGYGYTF

CDR3 length: 13
J gene: TRBJ1-1
clone size: NA
D gene: TRBD1
V gene: TRBV24-1
CDR3 DNA: TGTGCCACCAGTGACCGGGGACAGTCTGAAGCTTTCTTT
CDR3 protein: CATSDRGQSEAFF

CDR3 length: 15
J gene: TRBJ2-7
clone size: once
D gene: NA
V gene: TRBV7-9
CDR3 DNA: TGTGCCAGCAGCTCTGGATCGGGACAAAACGGCCCGCCGTACTTC
CDR3 protein: CASSSGSGQNGPPYF

CDR3 length: 14
J gene: TRBJ1-1
clone size: NA
D gene: NA
V gene: TRBV7-3
CDR3 DNA: TGTGCCAGCAGCACTATGGGGGGGAACACTGAAGCTTTCTTT
CDR3 protein: CASSTMGGNTEAFF

CDR3 length: 13
J gene: TRBJ1-1
clone size: NA
D gene: NA
V gene: TRBV19
CDR3 DNA: TGTGCCAGTAGTATTACCCGGGATACTGAAGCTTTCTTT
CDR3 protein: CASSITRDTEAFF

CDR3 length: 15
J gene: TRBJ2-5
clone size: NA
D gene: NA
V gene: TRBV21-1
CDR3 DNA: TGTGCCAGCAGCAAAGCCAGGGCGATTCAAGAGACCCAGTACTTC
CDR3 protein: CASSKARAIQETQYF

CDR3 length: 15
J gene: TRBJ1-4
clone size: once
D gene: TRBD1
V gene: TRBV7-9
CDR3 DNA: TGTGCCAGCAGCACCGGGACAGAGTTTAATGAAAAACTGTTTTTT
CDR3 protein: CASSTGTEFNEKLFF

CDR3 length: 13
J gene: TRBJ2-7
clone size: NA
D gene: TRBD1
V gene: TRBV6-5
CDR3 DNA: TGTGCCAGCAGAGCAGGGGGTAACTACGAGCAGTACTTC
CDR3 protein: CASRAGGNYEQYF

CDR3 length: 15
J gene: TRBJ1-4
clone size: NA
D gene: TRBD1
V gene: TRBV3-1/TRBV3-2
CDR3 DNA: TGTGCCAGCAGCCATCAGACAGGGGGGAATGAAAAACTGTTTTTT
CDR3 protein: CASSHQTGGNEKLFF

CDR3 length: 19
J gene: TRBJ2-3
clone size: NA
D gene: TRBD2
V gene: TRBV3-1/TRBV3-2
CDR3 DNA: TGTGCCAGCAGCCAAGTACTAGCGGGGGGGAAGAGAGGTACAGATACGCAGTATTTT
CDR3 protein: CASSQVLAGGKRGTDTQYF

CDR3 length: 11
J gene: TRBJ1-4
clone size: NA
D gene: TRBD1
V gene: TRBV6-2/TRBV6-3
CDR3 DNA: TGTGCCAGCAGCCAGGGGGACCGAAGGTTTTTT
CDR3 protein: CASSQGDRRFF

CDR3 length: 15
J gene: TRBJ2-7
clone size: NA
D gene: TRBD1
V gene: TRBV5-5
CDR3 DNA: TGTGCCAGCAGCCCGGGACAGGCAAACTCCTACGAGCAGTACTTC
CDR3 protein: CASSPGQANSYEQYF

CDR3 length: 16
J gene: TRBJ1-1
clone size: NA
D gene: NA
V gene: TRBV7-6
CDR3 DNA: TGTGCCAGCAGCAGCCAGACAGGAGCCATGAACACTGAAGCTTTCTTT
CDR3 protein: CASSSQTGAMNTEAFF

CDR3 length: 16
J gene: TRBJ2-6
clone size: NA
D gene: NA
V gene: TRBV5-5
CDR3 DNA: TGTGCCAGCAGCTTGTCTGGGGAGCTCGGGGCCAACGTCCTGACTTTC
CDR3 protein: CASSLSGELGANVLTF

CDR3 length: 15
J gene: TRBJ2-6
clone size: NA
D gene: NA
V gene: TRBV7-8
CDR3 DNA: TGTGCCAGCAGCTTAGCGCTTGGACCTGGGGCCGTCCTGACTTTC
CDR3 protein: CASSLALGPGAVLTF

CDR3 length: 15
J gene: TRBJ2-3
clone size: NA
D gene: TRBD1
V gene: TRBV29-1
CDR3 DNA: TGCAGCGTTGAGGGCCGACAGGGTCCGACAGATACGCAGTATTTT
CDR3 protein: CSVEGRQGPTDTQYF

CDR3 length: 14
J gene: TRBJ2-5
clone size: NA
D gene: NA
V gene: TRBV5-1
CDR3 DNA: TGCGCCAGCAGCTTGAGGCAGGTCCAAGAGACCCAGTACTTC
CDR3 protein: CASSLRQVQETQYF

CDR3 length: 17
J gene: TRBJ2-7
clone size: few
D gene: TRBD1
V gene: TRBV19
CDR3 DNA: TGTGCCAGTAAGCCGGGACAGGGCTCCCCAGAGGGCTACGAGCAGTACTTC
CDR3 protein: CASKPGQGSPEGYEQYF

CDR3 length: 17
J gene: TRBJ1-6
clone size: once
D gene: NA
V gene: TRBV18
CDR3 DNA: TGTGCCAGCTCACCTCTACAGGGAAGCTCCTATAATTCACCCCTCCACTTT
CDR3 protein: CASSPLQGSSYNSPLHF

CDR3 length: 15
J gene: TRBJ2-1
clone size: NA
D gene: NA
V gene: TRBV30
CDR3 DNA: TGTGCCTGGAGTCCGACAGTCACCCTCCTACAAGGGCAGTTCTTC
CDR3 protein: CAWSPTVTLLQGQFF

CDR3 length: 14
J gene: TRBJ2-2
clone size: NA
D gene: NA
V gene: TRBV10-3
CDR3 DNA: TGTGCCATCAGTGCAACAGCGAACACCGGGGAGCTGTTTTTT
CDR3 protein: CAISATANTGELFF

CDR3 length: 14
J gene: TRBJ2-3
clone size: NA
D gene: NA
V gene: TRBV6-5
CDR3 DNA: TGTGCCAGCAGGGGGCCATCTAGCACAGATACGCAGTATTTT
CDR3 protein: CASRGPSSTDTQYF

CDR3 length: 14
J gene: TRBJ1-2
clone size: NA
D gene: NA
V gene: TRBV7-3
CDR3 DNA: TGTGCCAGCAGCCCTTCCCCCGGTATCTATGGCTACACCTTC
CDR3 protein: CASSPSPGIYGYTF

CDR3 length: 15
J gene: TRBJ1-1
clone size: NA
D gene: NA
V gene: TRBV6-5
CDR3 DNA: TGTGCCAGCAGCCAATTGGAAAAACAGGGCCCCGAAGCTTTCTTT
CDR3 protein: CASSQLEKQGPEAFF

CDR3 length: 14
J gene: TRBJ2-3
clone size: NA
D gene: NA
V gene: TRBV4-2
CDR3 DNA: TGTGCCAGCAGCTTACGGTTTGCCACAGATACGCAGTATTTT
CDR3 protein: CASSLRFATDTQYF

CDR3 length: 15
J gene: TRBJ1-1
clone size: NA
D gene: NA
V gene: TRBV28
CDR3 DNA: TGTGCCAGCAGTGGCCCCTGGGAGGGGAACGCTGAAGCTTTCTTT
CDR3 protein: CASSGPWEGNAEAFF

CDR3 length: 18
J gene: TRBJ2-2
clone size: NA
D gene: NA
V gene: TRBV4-2
CDR3 DNA: TGTGCCAGCAGCCATCCAAACAACCGGGACTTCCTCACCGGGGAGCTGTTTTTT
CDR3 protein: CASSHPNNRDFLTGELFF

CDR3 length: 17
J gene: TRBJ2-1
clone size: NA
D gene: TRBD2
V gene: TRBV10-3
CDR3 DNA: TGTGCCACCGGGGTACTAGCGGGAGGGCCGAGTGCGAATGAGCAGTTCTTC
CDR3 protein: CATGVLAGGPSANEQFF

CDR3 length: 17
J gene: TRBJ2-2
clone size: NA
D gene: NA
V gene: TRBV3-1/TRBV3-2
CDR3 DNA: TGTGCCAGCAGCCAAGGATTTAGCGGAGCCAACACCGGGGAGCTGTTTTTT
CDR3 protein: CASSQGFSGANTGELFF

CDR3 length: 16
J gene: TRBJ2-1
clone size: NA
D gene: TRBD1
V gene: TRBV27
CDR3 DNA: TGTGCCAGCAGTGGCAACAGGGGTGGGGACTACAATGAGCAGTTCTTC
CDR3 protein: CASSGNRGGDYNEQFF

CDR3 length: 14
J gene: TRBJ2-7
clone size: NA
D gene: TRBD2
V gene: TRBV6-6
CDR3 DNA: TGTGCCAGCAGTGCCAGCGGGGACTCCTACGAGCAGTACTTC
CDR3 protein: CASSASGDSYEQYF

CDR3 length: 15
J gene: TRBJ2-7
clone size: few
D gene: TRBD1
V gene: TRBV6-5
CDR3 DNA: TGTGCCAGCGAAAGCGGGACAGGGGTATCCTACGAGCAGTACTTC
CDR3 protein: CASESGTGVSYEQYF

CDR3 length: 14
J gene: TRBJ2-7
clone size: NA
D gene: TRBD1
V gene: TRBV14
CDR3 DNA: TGTGCCAGCAGCCAAAACAGGGGTTCCTACGAGCAGTACTTC
CDR3 protein: CASSQNRGSYEQYF

CDR3 length: 14
J gene: TRBJ1-2
clone size: once
D gene: TRBD1
V gene: TRBV19
CDR3 DNA: TGTGCCAGTAGTCCACCCCCAGGGGGCGATGGCTACACCTTC
CDR3 protein: CASSPPPGGDGYTF

CDR3 length: 17
J gene: TRBJ2-1
clone size: NA
D gene: TRBD2
V gene: TRBV24-1
CDR3 DNA: TGTGCCACCAGTGATCAGCGTAGCGGGGCCTACGGGGATGAGCAGTTCTTC
CDR3 protein: CATSDQRSGAYGDEQFF

CDR3 length: 14
J gene: TRBJ1-1
clone size: NA
D gene: NA
V gene: TRBV6-5
CDR3 DNA: TGTGCCAGCAGACGGGACACACGGGGCACTGAAGCTTTCTTT
CDR3 protein: CASRRDTRGTEAFF

CDR3 length: 16
J gene: TRBJ2-2
clone size: NA
D gene: TRBD2
V gene: TRBV6-1
CDR3 DNA: TGTGCCAGCAGTGCCCCTCGGGGGGGTCCGACCGGGGAGCTGTTTTTT
CDR3 protein: CASSAPRGGPTGELFF

CDR3 length: 15
J gene: TRBJ2-2
clone size: NA
D gene: TRBD1
V gene: TRBV27
CDR3 DNA: TGTGCCAGCAGTTGGACAGGGTGGGGCACCGGGGAGCTGTTTTTT
CDR3 protein: CASSWTGWGTGELFF

CDR3 length: 17
J gene: TRBJ2-1
clone size: once
D gene: TRBD2
V gene: TRBV13
CDR3 DNA: TGTGCCAGCAGCGACAGGACTAGCGGGATAACCTACAATGAGCAGTTCTTC
CDR3 protein: CASSDRTSGITYNEQFF

CDR3 length: 16
J gene: TRBJ2-5
clone size: few
D gene: TRBD1
V gene: TRBV10-3
CDR3 DNA: TGTGCCATCAGTGAGTCGAGGGACAGGGGGCGAGAGACCCAGTACTTC
CDR3 protein: CAISESRDRGRETQYF

CDR3 length: 13
J gene: TRBJ2-7
clone size: few
D gene: TRBD2
V gene: TRBV11-2
CDR3 DNA: TGTGCCAGCAGTACTAGCGGTCTCTACGAGCAGTACTTC
CDR3 protein: CASSTSGLYEQYF

CDR3 length: 13
J gene: TRBJ1-2
clone size: NA
D gene: TRBD1
V gene: TRBV2
CDR3 DNA: TGTGCCAGCAGGGAACAGGGGGCGAAGGGCTACACCTTC
CDR3 protein: CASREQGAKGYTF

CDR3 length: 14
J gene: TRBJ2-2
clone size: NA
D gene: TRBD2
V gene: TRBV15
CDR3 DNA: TGTGCCACCAGTAGGACTAGCGGTGGAGGGGAGCTGTTTTTT
CDR3 protein: CATSRTSGGGELFF

CDR3 length: 16
J gene: TRBJ2-6
clone size: NA
D gene: NA
V gene: TRBV28
CDR3 DNA: TGTGCCAGCAGCCCCTTGAGTGAAATGAGGGCCAACGTCCTGACTTTC
CDR3 protein: CASSPLSEMRANVLTF

CDR3 length: 15
J gene: TRBJ1-5
clone size: once
D gene: NA
V gene: TRBV19
CDR3 DNA: TGTGCCAGTAGTACCCCGGGACACGGTGGGGGAGCCCAGCATTTT
CDR3 protein: CASSTPGHGGGAQHF

CDR3 length: 13
J gene: TRBJ1-1
clone size: NA
D gene: TRBD1
V gene: TRBV25-1
CDR3 DNA: TGTGCCAGCAGTGGGGGACAGGGATGGGGAGCTTTCTTT
CDR3 protein: CASSGGQGWGAFF